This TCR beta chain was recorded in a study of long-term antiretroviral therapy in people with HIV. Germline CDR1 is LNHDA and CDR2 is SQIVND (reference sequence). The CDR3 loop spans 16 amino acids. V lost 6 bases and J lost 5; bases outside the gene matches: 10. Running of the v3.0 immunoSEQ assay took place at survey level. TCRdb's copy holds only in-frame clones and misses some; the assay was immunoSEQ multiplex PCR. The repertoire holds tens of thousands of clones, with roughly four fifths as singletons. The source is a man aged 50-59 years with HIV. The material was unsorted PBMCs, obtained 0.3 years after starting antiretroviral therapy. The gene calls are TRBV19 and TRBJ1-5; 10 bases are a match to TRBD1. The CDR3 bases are TGTGCCAGTAGAAGGGGTGGGACAGGGGCTTATCAGCCCCAGCATTTT. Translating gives CASRRGGTGAYQPQHF. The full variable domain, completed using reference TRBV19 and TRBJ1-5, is DGGITQSPKYLFRKEGQNVTLSCEQNLNHDAMYWYRQDPGQGLRLIYYSQIVNDFQKGDIAEGYSVSREKKESFPLTVTSAQKNPTAFYLCASRRGGTGAYQPQHFGDGTRLSIL.